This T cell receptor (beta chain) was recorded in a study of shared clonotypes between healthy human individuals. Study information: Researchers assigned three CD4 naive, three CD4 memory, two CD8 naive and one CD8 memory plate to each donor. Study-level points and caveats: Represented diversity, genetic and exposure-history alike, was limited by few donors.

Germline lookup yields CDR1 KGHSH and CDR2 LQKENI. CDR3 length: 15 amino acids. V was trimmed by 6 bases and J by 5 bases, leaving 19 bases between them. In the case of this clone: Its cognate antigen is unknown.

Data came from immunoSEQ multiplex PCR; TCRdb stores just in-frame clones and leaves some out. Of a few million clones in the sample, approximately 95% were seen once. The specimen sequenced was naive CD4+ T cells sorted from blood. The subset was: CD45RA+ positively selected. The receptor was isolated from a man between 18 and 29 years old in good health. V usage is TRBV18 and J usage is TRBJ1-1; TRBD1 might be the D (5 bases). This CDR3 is CASSRGDGAGTEAFF. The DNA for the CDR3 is TGTGCCAGCTCCCGAGGGGATGGGGCGGGGACTGAAGCTTTCTTT.